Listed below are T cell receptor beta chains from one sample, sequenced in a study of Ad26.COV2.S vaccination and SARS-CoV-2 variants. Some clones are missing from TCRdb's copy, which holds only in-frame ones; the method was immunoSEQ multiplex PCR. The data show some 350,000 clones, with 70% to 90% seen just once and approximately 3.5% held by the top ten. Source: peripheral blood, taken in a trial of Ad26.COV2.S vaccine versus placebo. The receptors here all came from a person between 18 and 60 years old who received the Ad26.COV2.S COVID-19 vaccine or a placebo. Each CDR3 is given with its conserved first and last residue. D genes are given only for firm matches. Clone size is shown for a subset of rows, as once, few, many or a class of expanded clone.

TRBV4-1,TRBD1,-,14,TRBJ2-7,CASSQDRGRNEQYF,TGCGCCAGCAGCCAGGACAGGGGGCGGAACGAGCAGTACTTC
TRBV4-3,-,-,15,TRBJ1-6,CASSQDPRVDSPLHF,TGCGCCAGCAGCCAAGATCCCAGGGTTGATTCACCCCTCCACTTT
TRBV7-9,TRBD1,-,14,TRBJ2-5,CASSPWDSQETQYF,TGTGCCAGCAGCCCATGGGACAGCCAAGAGACCCAGTACTTC
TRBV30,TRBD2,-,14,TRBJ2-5,CAWKTSGGQETQYF,TGTGCCTGGAAGACTAGCGGGGGACAAGAGACCCAGTACTTC
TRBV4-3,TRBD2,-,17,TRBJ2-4,CASSQETSGLAKNIQYF,TGCGCCAGCAGCCAAGAAACTAGCGGGTTAGCCAAAAACATTCAGTACTTC
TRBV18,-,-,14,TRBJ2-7,CASSLGTDSYEQYF,TGTGCCAGCTCACTAGGGACGGATTCCTACGAGCAGTACTTC
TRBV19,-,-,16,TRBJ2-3,CASSLGAGQGTDTQYF,TGTGCCAGTAGTCTAGGGGCGGGACAAGGCACAGATACGCAGTATTTT
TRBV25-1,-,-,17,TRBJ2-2,CASEGSGAYYNTGELFF,TGTGCCAGCGAAGGCTCAGGGGCATACTACAACACCGGGGAGCTGTTTTTT
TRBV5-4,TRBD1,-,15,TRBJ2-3,CASSRAGQGTDTQYF,TGTGCCAGCAGCCGCGCGGGACAGGGGACAGATACGCAGTATTTT
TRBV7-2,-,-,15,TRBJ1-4,CASSFRGETTEKLFF,TGTGCCAGCAGTTTTCGAGGGGAAACTACTGAAAAACTGTTTTTT
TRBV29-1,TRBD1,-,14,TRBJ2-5,CSVTRDRGQETQYF,TGCAGCGTCACCCGGGACAGGGGGCAAGAGACCCAGTACTTC
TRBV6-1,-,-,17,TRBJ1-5,CASSVLGRAVDNQPQHF,TGTGCCAGCAGTGTCCTCGGACGAGCGGTTGATAATCAGCCCCAGCATTTT
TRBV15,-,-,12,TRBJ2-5,CATSRPQETQYF,TGTGCCACCAGCAGGCCCCAAGAGACCCAGTACTTC
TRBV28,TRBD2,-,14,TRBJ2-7,CATLTLAGDYEQYF,TGTGCCACCCTGACTTTAGCGGGGGACTACGAGCAGTACTTC
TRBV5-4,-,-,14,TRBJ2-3,CASRRSSRTDTQYF,TGTGCCAGCAGGAGATCCAGCCGCACAGATACGCAGTATTTT
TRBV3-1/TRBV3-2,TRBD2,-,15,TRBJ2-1,CASSQDSGAYNEQFF,TGTGCCAGCAGCCAAGACAGCGGGGCCTACAATGAGCAGTTCTTC
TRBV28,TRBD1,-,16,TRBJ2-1,CASKSGGTRQRDEQFF,TGTGCCAGCAAGTCAGGGGGAACCCGACAGCGCGATGAGCAGTTCTTC
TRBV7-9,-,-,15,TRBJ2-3,CASSLVPPGTDTQYF,TGTGCCAGCAGCTTGGTCCCCCCGGGCACAGATACGCAGTATTTT
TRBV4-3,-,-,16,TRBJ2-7,CASSQLPQGLLGEQYF,TGCGCCAGCAGCCAGTTACCTCAGGGGCTATTGGGCGAGCAGTACTTC
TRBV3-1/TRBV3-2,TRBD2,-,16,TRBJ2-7,CASSQDSAGGLFEQYF,TGTGCCAGCAGCCAAGATTCAGCGGGAGGGCTATTCGAGCAGTACTTC
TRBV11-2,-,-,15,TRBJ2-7,CASSFGISSSYEQYF,TGTGCCAGCAGCTTCGGAATTTCGAGCTCCTACGAGCAGTACTTC
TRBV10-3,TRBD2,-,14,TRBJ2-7,CAISPTSGSYEQYF,TGTGCCATCAGCCCGACTAGCGGTTCCTACGAGCAGTACTTC
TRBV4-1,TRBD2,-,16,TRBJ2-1,CASSQTQRGAGNEQFF,TGCGCCAGCAGCCAAACCCAGCGGGGGGCGGGCAATGAGCAGTTCTTC
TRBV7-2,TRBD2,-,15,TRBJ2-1,CASSRTSGQYNEQFF,TGTGCCAGCAGCCGGACTAGCGGTCAATACAATGAGCAGTTCTTC
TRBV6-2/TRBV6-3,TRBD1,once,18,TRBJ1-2,CASSHPLQGIMGENGYTF,TGTGCCAGCAGCCATCCATTACAGGGGATTATGGGTGAGAATGGCTACACCTTC
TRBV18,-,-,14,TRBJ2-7,CASSPPHRDNEQYF,TGTGCCAGCTCACCACCGCACAGGGACAACGAGCAGTACTTC
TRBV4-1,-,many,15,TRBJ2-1,CASSQFSGSYNEQFF,TGCGCCAGCAGCCAATTCTCAGGCTCCTACAATGAGCAGTTCTTC
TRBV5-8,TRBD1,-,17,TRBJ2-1,CASSLVGGTGARNEQFF,TGTGCCAGCAGCTTGGTCGGTGGGACAGGGGCGAGGAATGAGCAGTTCTTC
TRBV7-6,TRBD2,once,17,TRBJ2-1,CASSPPRTSGRFNEQFF,TGTGCCAGCAGCCCCCCCCGGACTAGCGGGAGGTTCAATGAGCAGTTCTTC
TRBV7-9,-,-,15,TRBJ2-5,CASSLVAGPGETQYF,TGTGCCAGCAGCTTAGTCGCGGGTCCAGGAGAGACCCAGTACTTC
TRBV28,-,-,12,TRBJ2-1,CASKLPGDEQFF,TGTGCCAGCAAGCTCCCCGGGGATGAGCAGTTCTTC
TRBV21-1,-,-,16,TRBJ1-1,CASSKALGGRDTEAFF,TGTGCCAGCAGCAAAGCGTTAGGAGGGAGAGACACTGAAGCTTTCTTT
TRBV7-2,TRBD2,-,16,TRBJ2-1,CASSNARLAVYNEQFF,TGTGCCAGCAGCAACGCCAGGCTAGCGGTTTACAATGAGCAGTTCTTC
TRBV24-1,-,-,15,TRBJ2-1,CATSDGPNSYNEQFF,TGTGCCACCAGTGACGGACCAAACTCCTACAATGAGCAGTTCTTC
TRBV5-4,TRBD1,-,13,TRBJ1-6,CASREQGNSPLHF,TGTGCCAGCAGGGAACAGGGGAATTCACCCCTCCACTTT